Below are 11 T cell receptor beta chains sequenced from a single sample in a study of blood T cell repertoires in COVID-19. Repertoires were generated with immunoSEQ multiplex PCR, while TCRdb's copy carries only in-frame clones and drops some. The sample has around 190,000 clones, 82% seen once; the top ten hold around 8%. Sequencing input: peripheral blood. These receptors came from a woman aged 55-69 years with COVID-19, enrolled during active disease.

The CDR3 DNA is TGTGCCAGCAGCTTCGATGACAGGTTTGATTCACCCCTCCACTTT. This translates into CASSFDDRFDSPLHF. The chain has TRBV5-6 and TRBJ1-6; perhaps TRBD1 as D (6 bases). The V and J ends lost 2 bases and 8 bases respectively, with 14 bases between them. Germline-derived CDR1 and CDR2 are SGHDT and YYEEEE. There are 15 residues in the CDR3.

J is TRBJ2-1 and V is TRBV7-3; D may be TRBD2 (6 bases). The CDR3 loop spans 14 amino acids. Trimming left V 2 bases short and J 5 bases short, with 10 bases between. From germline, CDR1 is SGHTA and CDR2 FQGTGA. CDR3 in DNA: TGTGCCAGCAGCTTAGCGGGGCTCAACAATGAGCAGTTCTTC. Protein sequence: CASSLAGLNNEQFF.

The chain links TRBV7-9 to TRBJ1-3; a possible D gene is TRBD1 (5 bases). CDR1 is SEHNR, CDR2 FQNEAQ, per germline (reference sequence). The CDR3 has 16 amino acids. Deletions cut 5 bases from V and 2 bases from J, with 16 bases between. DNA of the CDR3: TGTGCCAGCAGCCGATTGAGACAGCTAACTGGAAACACCATATATTTT. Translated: CASSRLRQLTGNTIYF.

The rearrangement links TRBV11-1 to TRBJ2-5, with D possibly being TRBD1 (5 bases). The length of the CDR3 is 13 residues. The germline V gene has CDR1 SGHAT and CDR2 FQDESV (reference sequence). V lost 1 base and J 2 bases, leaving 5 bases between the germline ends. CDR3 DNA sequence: TGTGCCAGCAGCTTAGGACAGCAAGAGACCCAGTACTTC. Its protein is CASSLGQQETQYF.

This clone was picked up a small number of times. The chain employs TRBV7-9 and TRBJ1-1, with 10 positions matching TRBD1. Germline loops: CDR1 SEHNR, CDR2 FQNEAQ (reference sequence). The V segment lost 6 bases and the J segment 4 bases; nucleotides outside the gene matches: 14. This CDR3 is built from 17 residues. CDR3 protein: CASRVGSIGDRGTEAFF. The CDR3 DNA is TGTGCCAGCAGAGTTGGGTCTATAGGGGACAGGGGCACTGAAGCTTTCTTT.

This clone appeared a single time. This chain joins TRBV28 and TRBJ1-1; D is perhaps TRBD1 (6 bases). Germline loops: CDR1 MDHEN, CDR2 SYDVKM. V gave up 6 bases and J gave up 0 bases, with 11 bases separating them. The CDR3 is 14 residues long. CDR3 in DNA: TGTGCCAGCAGACCGGGACATATGAACACTGAAGCTTTCTTT. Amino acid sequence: CASRPGHMNTEAFF.

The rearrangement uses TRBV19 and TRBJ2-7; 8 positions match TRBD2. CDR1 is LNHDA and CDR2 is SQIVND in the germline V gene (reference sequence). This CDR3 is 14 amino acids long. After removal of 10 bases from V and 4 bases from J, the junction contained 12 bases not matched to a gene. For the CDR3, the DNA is TGTGCCACTCGCCCGCGCGGGGGGAGATACGAGCAGTACTTC. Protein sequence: CATRPRGGRYEQYF.

This CDR3 reads CSASRGDGYTF. The CDR3 coding sequence is TGCAGTGCTAGCCGCGGGGACGGCTACACCTTC. This sequence joins TRBV20-1 and TRBJ1-2; tentative D call: TRBD1 (5 bases). The CDR3 sequence is 11 residues long. Between the trimmed V and J ends, which lost 3 bases and 8 bases, there was a span of 10 bases. Germline V gives CDR1 DFQATT, CDR2 SNEGSKA (reference sequence).

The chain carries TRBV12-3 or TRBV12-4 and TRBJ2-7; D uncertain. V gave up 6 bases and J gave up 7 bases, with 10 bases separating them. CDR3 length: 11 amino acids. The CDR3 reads CASRLNGEQYF. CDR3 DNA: TGTGCCAGCAGGTTAAACGGGGAGCAGTACTTC.

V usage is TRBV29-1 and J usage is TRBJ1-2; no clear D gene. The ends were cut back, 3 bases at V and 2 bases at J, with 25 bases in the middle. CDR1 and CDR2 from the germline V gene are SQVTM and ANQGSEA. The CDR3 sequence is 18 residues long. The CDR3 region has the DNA TGCAGCGTTGACCCTCGGCGCAGCGCCCGACTATCGAACTATGGCTACACCTTC. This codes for CSVDPRRSARLSNYGYTF.

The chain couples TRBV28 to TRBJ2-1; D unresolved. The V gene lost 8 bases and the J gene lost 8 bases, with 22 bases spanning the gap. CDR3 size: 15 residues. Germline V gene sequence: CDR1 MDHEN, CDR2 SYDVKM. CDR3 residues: CASSLPLGPLDEQFF. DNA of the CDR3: TGTGCCAGCTCCCTGCCCCTAGGCCCCCTAGATGAGCAGTTCTTC.